This TCR beta chain was captured by sequencing in a study of cytomegalovirus exposure and HLA in healthy donors. TCRdb's copy holds only in-frame clones and misses some; the assay was immunoSEQ multiplex PCR. The top ten clones hold roughly 0.7% of a sample with about 150,000 clones, approximately 90% of them seen once. About this clone itself: Its antigen is unknown.

Whole-study findings and limits: As was reported, the classifier diagnosed cytomegalovirus status with high specificity and sensitivity. Subsequent analysis showed first-cohort TCR clusters tending to co-occur in some 120 validation repertoires. A few CMV-associated chains proved CMV antigen-specific in vitro.

The CDR3 consists of 22 residues. The germline CDR1 and CDR2 sequences are MNHEY and SMNVEV (reference sequence). Trimming cost V 0 bases and J 2 bases; bases outside gene matches: 24. The chain combines TRBV27 with TRBJ2-5; 7 bases align to TRBD2. The receptor was derived from a man aged 18-30 years in good health and CMV-seronegative. The sample taken for sequencing was PBMCs. CDR3 protein: CASSLSISGGKSSGLVQETQYF. Here the CDR3 DNA reads TGTGCCAGCAGTTTATCGATATCGGGCGGGAAGTCTAGCGGATTAGTTCAAGAGACCCAGTACTTC.